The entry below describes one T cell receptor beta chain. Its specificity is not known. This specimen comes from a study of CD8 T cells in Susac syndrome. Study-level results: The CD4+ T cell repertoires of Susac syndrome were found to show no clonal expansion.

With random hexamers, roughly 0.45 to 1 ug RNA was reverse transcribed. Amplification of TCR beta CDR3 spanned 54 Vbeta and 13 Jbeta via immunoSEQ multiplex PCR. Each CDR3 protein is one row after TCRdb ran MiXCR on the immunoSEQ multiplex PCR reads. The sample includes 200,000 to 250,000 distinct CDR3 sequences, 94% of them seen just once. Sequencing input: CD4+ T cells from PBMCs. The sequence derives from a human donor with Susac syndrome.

The CDR3 DNA reads as TGCAGCGTTGAGGAACTAGCGGGGGGAGGGGAGACCCAGTACTTC. Its protein is CSVEELAGGGETQYF. The V call is TRBV29-1, the J call TRBJ2-5; 12 positions agree with TRBD2. This CDR3 region has 15 residues. Germline CDR1 and CDR2: SQVTM and ANQGSEA. Trimming took 3 bases from V and 5 from J; bases not matched to a gene: 7.